The TCR beta chain described here comes from a study of blood T cell repertoires in COVID-19. Original analysis: The authors estimated nucleated cell counts from reference gene primer amplification. Profiled with immunoSEQ multiplex PCR; TCRdb holds only in-frame clones, not every one. V and J calls and clone size follow that table, whereas D and trimming were derived from the DNA. The sample has 150,000 or so clones; around 90% are singletons. This CDR3 is built from 12 residues. V lost 9 bases and J lost 4, with 12 bases in between. Germline values: CDR1 SGHAT, CDR2 FQNNGV. The material sequenced was PBMCs or T cells enriched from blood (not recorded which). This clonotype originated in a woman aged 40 to 50 who had been exposed to COVID-19. The chain joins TRBV11-2 to TRBJ1-2; D is unresolved. The CDR3 nucleotides read TGTGCCAGTGCGGATCGGATCTATGGCTACACCTTC. This gives the protein CASADRIYGYTF.